The 8 T cell receptor beta chains below come from one sample, sequenced in a study of cytomegalovirus exposure and HLA in healthy donors. This table comes from immunoSEQ multiplex PCR, and its TCRdb copy is limited to in-frame clones, with some not included. The sample records roughly 95,000 clones, roughly 85% being singletons. Input material: PBMCs. The receptors here all came from a young man in good health and CMV-seropositive.

The V and J genes are TRBV7-6 and TRBJ2-3; no reliable D call. V was clipped by 0 bases and J by 5 bases, with 9 bases between them. Germline assignment: CDR1 SGHVS and CDR2 FNYEAQ. The CDR3 is 14 amino acids. CDR3 in amino acids: CASSLAEAKDTQYF. CDR3 in DNA: TGTGCCAGCAGCTTAGCCGAAGCTAAAGATACGCAGTATTTT.

This chain uses TRBV9 with TRBJ1-1, with D possibly being TRBD1 (5 bases). This CDR3 region has 15 residues. Germline CDR1 and CDR2: SGDLS and YYNGEE. Trimming left V 0 bases short and J 1 base short, with 10 bases between. CDR3 coding DNA: TGTGCCAGCAGCGTAGCGGACACCTGGAACACTGAAGCTTTCTTT. Its translation is CASSVADTWNTEAFF.

This chain joins TRBV11-3 and TRBJ2-1; 7 bases are a match to TRBD2. With V trimmed by 7 bases and J by 8 bases, 8 bases remained unmatched. Germline CDR1 is SGHNT and CDR2 is YENEEA. The CDR3 runs 13 residues. Here the CDR3 reads CASTSGGSDEQFF. The CDR3 bases are TGTGCCAGCACCTCGGGCGGGAGCGATGAGCAGTTCTTC.

The rearrangement uses TRBV28 and TRBJ2-1, with no clear D. V lost 5 bases to trimming and J lost 3 bases, with 8 bases between them. CDR1 and CDR2 from the germline V gene are MDHEN and SYDVKM. This CDR3 is 13 amino acids long. CDR3 in amino acids: CASSSSHYNEQFF. The CDR3 DNA reads as TGTGCCAGCAGTAGCTCGCACTACAATGAGCAGTTCTTC.

The chain combines TRBV5-4 with TRBJ2-5; D might be TRBD1 (6 bases). The ends were cut back, 4 bases at V and 5 bases at J, with 18 bases in the middle. This CDR3 comprises 15 residues. CDR1 is SGHNT, CDR2 YYREEE, per germline (reference sequence). The CDR3 DNA follows: TGTGCCAGCAGCACAGGGACGGCCCTAAAGGAGACCCAGTACTTC. Amino acid sequence: CASSTGTALKETQYF.

The V and J genes are TRBV9 and TRBJ2-6; 10 bases are shared with TRBD1. The CDR3 is 17 amino acids. The V segment lost 3 bases and the J segment 4 bases; nucleotides outside the gene matches: 7. Germline CDR1 SGDLS, CDR2 YYNGEE. CDR3 DNA sequence: TGTGCCAGCAGCGCACCGGGACAGGGGACCGGGGCCAACGTCCTGACTTTC. Amino acids: CASSAPGQGTGANVLTF.

The chain recombines TRBV4-1 with TRBJ2-7; D not certain. The germline gives CDR1 MGHRA, CDR2 YSYEKL. This CDR3 is 14 amino acids long. The V end was cut by 0 bases, the J end by 4 bases, with 10 bases between. CDR3 sequence (DNA): TGCGCCAGCAGCCAAGATTTCGGGTCATACGAGCAGTACTTC. Translated, it gives CASSQDFGSYEQYF.

The V call is TRBV6-5, the J call TRBJ2-1; 7 nucleotides line up with TRBD1. There are 16 residues in the CDR3. The J segment lost 7 bases and the V segment lost 2 bases, leaving 11 bases of the junction unmatched. Germline-derived CDR1 and CDR2 are MNHEY and SVGAGI. The CDR3 nucleotides read TGTGCCAGCAGTTACCCAGGACAGGTCTTATGGAATGAGCAGTTCTTC. Translation gives CASSYPGQVLWNEQFF.